These 4 T cell receptor beta chains originate from one sample sequenced in a study of T-cell memory formation after mild COVID-19. MiXCR, applied by TCRdb to the 5' RACE reads, yields one record per CDR3 protein. The table includes 50,000 or so distinct CDR3 sequences, 25% to 35% detected once. The material sequenced was PBMCs or a T cell subset sorted from them (not recorded which). The receptors come from a man aged 18 to 30 who had mild COVID-19 (a few samples of this study predate the infection). Cell type and time point are not known.

This chain joins TRBV5-1 and TRBJ2-6; TRBD2 is a possible D gene (5 bases). Deletions cut 0 bases from V and 0 bases from J, with 13 bases between. Germline CDR1 SGHRS, CDR2 YFSETQ. This CDR3 contains 18 residues. The CDR3 nucleotides are TGCGCCAGCAGCTTGGATTATGGGGAGATCTCTGGGGCCAACGTCCTGACTTTC. This translates into CASSLDYGEISGANVLTF. The full variable domain, rest sourced from reference TRBV5-1 and TRBJ2-6, is KAGVTQTPRYLIKTRGQQVTLSCSPISGHRSVSWYQQTPGQGLQFLFEYFSETQRNKGNFPGRFSGRQFSNSRSEMNVSTLELGDSALYLCASSLDYGEISGANVLTFGAGSRLTVL.

This clonotype was picked up a small number of times. This chain uses TRBV12-3 or TRBV12-4 with TRBJ1-4; perhaps TRBD1 as D (5 bases). V was cut by 6 bases and J by 0 bases, with 17 bases left in between. The CDR3 is 17 amino acids. The CDR3 bases are TGTGCCAGCAGCGCCTGGGGACTTCAAGCAACTAATGAAAAACTGTTTTTT. Its translation: CASSAWGLQATNEKLFF.

This clonotype was recorded only once. This chain links TRBV28 with TRBJ1-1; 9 bases fit TRBD1. Trimming took 3 bases from V and 5 from J; bases not matched to a gene: 10. The germline CDR1 and CDR2 sequences are MDHEN and SYDVKM. This CDR3 has 16 amino acids. The DNA for the CDR3 is TGTGCCAGCAGTTTTGACAGGGGGTGGTCGGGAACTGAAGCTTTCTTT. This gives the protein CASSFDRGWSGTEAFF.

This chain joins TRBV7-8 and TRBJ2-2, with 8 bases fitting TRBD1. This CDR3 comprises 14 residues. The trim removed 3 bases at V and 6 bases at J, leaving 3 bases unmatched. Germline V gene lookup returns CDR1 SGHVS and CDR2 FQNEAQ. CDR3 in DNA: TGTGCCAGCAGCTTGGCAGGGGGCCCCGGGGAGCTGTTTTTT. Encoded protein: CASSLAGGPGELFF.